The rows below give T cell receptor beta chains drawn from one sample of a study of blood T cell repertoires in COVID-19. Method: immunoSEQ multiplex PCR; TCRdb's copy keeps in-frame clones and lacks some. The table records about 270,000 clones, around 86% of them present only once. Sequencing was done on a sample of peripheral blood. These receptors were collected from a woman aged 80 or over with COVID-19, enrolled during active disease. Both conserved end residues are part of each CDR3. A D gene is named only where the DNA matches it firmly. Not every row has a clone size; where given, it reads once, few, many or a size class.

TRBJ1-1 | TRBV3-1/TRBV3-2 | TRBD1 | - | TGTGCCAGCAGCTTCTCCGGGACAGGGGGCTTTGAAGCTTTCTTT | CASSFSGTGGFEAFF
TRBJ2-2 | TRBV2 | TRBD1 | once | TGTGCCAGCAGTACAGGGGGCCCTAACACCGGGGAGCTGTTTTTT | CASSTGGPNTGELFF
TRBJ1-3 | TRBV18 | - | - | TGTGCCAGCTCACCGCCACCCGGGACTTCGGGGGGAAACACCATATATTTT | CASSPPPGTSGGNTIYF
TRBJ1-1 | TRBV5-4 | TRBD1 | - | TGTGCCAGCAGCCCGGGACAGGGGGGCACTGAAGCTTTCTTT | CASSPGQGGTEAFF
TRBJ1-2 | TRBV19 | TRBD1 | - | TGTGCCAGCGTAGGACAGGGGATAGACTATGGCTACACCTTC | CASVGQGIDYGYTF
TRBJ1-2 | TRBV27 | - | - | TGTGCCAGCAGTTTAAGACACCTCTATGGCTACACCTTC | CASSLRHLYGYTF
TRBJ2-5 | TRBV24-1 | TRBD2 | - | TGTGCCACCAGTGGGTGGAGGGAGGGTGAAAGAGAGACCCAGTACTTC | CATSGWREGERETQYF
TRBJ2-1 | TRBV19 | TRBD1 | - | TGTGCCAGTAGTATGGGACAGGTGATCAATGAGCAGTTCTTC | CASSMGQVINEQFF
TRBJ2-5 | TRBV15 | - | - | TGTGCCACCAGCAGAGATCTGATGGGGGCGCGAGAGACCCAGTACTTC | CATSRDLMGARETQYF
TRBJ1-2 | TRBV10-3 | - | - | TGTGCCATCAGCCGACAGGCATCTAACTATGGCTACACCTTC | CAISRQASNYGYTF
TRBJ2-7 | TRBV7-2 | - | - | TGTGCCAGCAGTAGGGACTTGTTCTACGAGCAGTACTTC | CASSRDLFYEQYF
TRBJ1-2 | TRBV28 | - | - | TGTGCCAGCAAGGTACCGGGGAAGGTCTATGGCTACACCTTC | CASKVPGKVYGYTF
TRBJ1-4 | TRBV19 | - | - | TGTGCCAGCCGAGAGAGGGGGACTAATGAAAAACTGTTTTTT | CASRERGTNEKLFF
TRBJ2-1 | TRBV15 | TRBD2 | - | TGTGCCACCAGCCGGGCGGGGGGCACCTACAATGAGCAGTTCTTC | CATSRAGGTYNEQFF
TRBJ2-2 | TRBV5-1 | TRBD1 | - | TGCGCCAGCCAGGATCAGGGGGCAGGGACCGGGGAGCTGTTTTTT | CASQDQGAGTGELFF
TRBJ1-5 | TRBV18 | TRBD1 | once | TGTGCCAGCTCACGGGGACAGGGAGATCAGCCCCAGCATTTT | CASSRGQGDQPQHF
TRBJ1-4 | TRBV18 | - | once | TGTGCCAGCTCACCCGGGACTCTGAGGGAAAAACTGTTTTTT | CASSPGTLREKLFF
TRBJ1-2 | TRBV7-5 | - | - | TGTGTCAGAAGCCCCGGGACATTCGCCCTCCCCTGGATGAACTATGGCTACACCTTC | CVRSPGTFALPWMNYGYTF
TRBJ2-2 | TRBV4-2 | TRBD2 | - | TGTGCCAGCAGCCAAGACCCCCTAGCGGGGGGGCCAGTCGGGGAGCTGTTTTTT | CASSQDPLAGGPVGELFF
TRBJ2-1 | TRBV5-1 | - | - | TGCGCCAGCAGCTTTCAGGGGGGTGACTACAATGAGCAGTTCTTC | CASSFQGGDYNEQFF
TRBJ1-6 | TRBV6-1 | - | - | TGTGCCAGCGGACCCCGGGACACAACTTCACCCCTCCACTTT | CASGPRDTTSPLHF
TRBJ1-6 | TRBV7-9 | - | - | TGTGCCAGCAGCTCTAGCCGCGGGGGCAGCTCCTATAATTCACCCCTCCACTTT | CASSSSRGGSSYNSPLHF
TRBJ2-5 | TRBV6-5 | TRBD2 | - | TGTGCCAGCAGTTCCTTGACTAGCGGGGGAAGGGAGACCCAGTACTTC | CASSSLTSGGRETQYF
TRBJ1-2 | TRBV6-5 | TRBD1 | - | TGTGCCAGCAGCCGCGCGGCAGGGGGCGTGTATGGCTACACCTTC | CASSRAAGGVYGYTF
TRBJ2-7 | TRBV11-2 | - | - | TGTGCCAGCAGCTTTGGAACAGGGTTTATCGACGAGCAGTACTTC | CASSFGTGFIDEQYF
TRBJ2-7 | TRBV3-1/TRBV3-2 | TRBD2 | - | TGTGCCAGCAGCCGCGGGACTAGCTACGAGCAGTACTTC | CASSRGTSYEQYF
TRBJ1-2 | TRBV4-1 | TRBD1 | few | TGCGCCAGCAGCCAGACCATCCTAAGGGGGCCTCCCTATGGCTACACCTTC | CASSQTILRGPPYGYTF
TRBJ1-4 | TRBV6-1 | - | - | TGTGCCAGCAGTGAATACGGGGGTAAGGGAGCAACTAATGAAAAACTGTTTTTT | CASSEYGGKGATNEKLFF
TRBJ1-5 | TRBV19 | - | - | TGTGCCAGTAGTATAGGCGGGCGGATAAATCAGCCCCAGCATTTT | CASSIGGRINQPQHF
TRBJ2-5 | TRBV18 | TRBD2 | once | TGTGCCAGCTCACCGGGACTATCAATAAAGACCCAGTACTTC | CASSPGLSIKTQYF
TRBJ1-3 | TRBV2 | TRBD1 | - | TGTGCCATCCCGACAGGGGGAACTGGAAACACCATATATTTT | CAIPTGGTGNTIYF
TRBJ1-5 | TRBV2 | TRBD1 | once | TGTGCCAGTGAGAGGGACAGGGGCAATCAGCCCCAGCATTTT | CASERDRGNQPQHF
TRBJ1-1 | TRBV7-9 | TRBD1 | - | TGTGCCAGCAGCTTAATGGTGGGACAGCAAGCTTTCTTT | CASSLMVGQQAFF
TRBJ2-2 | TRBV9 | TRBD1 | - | TGTGCCAGCAGCTGGGGACAGGGTAGTAACACCGGGGAGCTGTTTTTT | CASSWGQGSNTGELFF
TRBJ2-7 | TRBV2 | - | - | TGTGCCAGCACGAAGAACTTCCGATACTACGAGCAGTACTTC | CASTKNFRYYEQYF
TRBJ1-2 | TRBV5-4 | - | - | TGTGCCAGCAGCCTTGGGGTATCTGGACAGCAAGGGAATGGCTACACCTTC | CASSLGVSGQQGNGYTF
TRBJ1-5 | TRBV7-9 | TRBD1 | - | TGTGCCAGCAGCCCTCGAGGTACAGGGGGAAATCAGCCCCAGCATTTT | CASSPRGTGGNQPQHF
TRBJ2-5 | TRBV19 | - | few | TGTGCCAGTAGTAGGAGGATCGGAGGAGAGACCCAGTACTTC | CASSRRIGGETQYF
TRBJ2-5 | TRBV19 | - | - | TGTGCCAGTAGTCTGGTAGCAAAAGAGACCCAGTACTTC | CASSLVAKETQYF
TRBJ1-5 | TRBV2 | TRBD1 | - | TGTGCCAGCAGCGGGACAGGAGATCAGCCCCAGCATTTT | CASSGTGDQPQHF
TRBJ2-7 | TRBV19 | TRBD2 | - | TGTGCCAGTAGTATTAGCGGGGGCTCTTCCTACGAGCAGTACTTC | CASSISGGSSYEQYF
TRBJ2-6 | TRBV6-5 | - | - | TGTGCCAGCAGCTCTCGGGGCTCTGGGGCCAACGTCCTGACTTTC | CASSSRGSGANVLTF
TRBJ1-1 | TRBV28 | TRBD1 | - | TGTGCCAGCAGTGGGACAGTAGGGTTAGGCACTGAAGCTTTCTTT | CASSGTVGLGTEAFF
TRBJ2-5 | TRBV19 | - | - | TGTGCCAGTAGTCCTAGCTGGGGACAAGAGACCCAGTACTTC | CASSPSWGQETQYF
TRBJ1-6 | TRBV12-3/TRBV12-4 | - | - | TGTGCCAGCAACCGACAGGAGGATTCACCCCTCCACTTT | CASNRQEDSPLHF
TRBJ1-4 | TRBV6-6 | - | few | TGTGCCAGCAACGAACGAGGTCAGGGTGGGGAAAAACTGTTTTTT | CASNERGQGGEKLFF
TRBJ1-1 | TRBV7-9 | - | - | TGTGCCAGCAGCCTACAGATCTCAAACACTGAAGCTTTCTTT | CASSLQISNTEAFF
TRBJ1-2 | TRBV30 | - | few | TGTGCCTGGAGTGCGGACAGCTACACCCTGGGCTACACCTTC | CAWSADSYTLGYTF
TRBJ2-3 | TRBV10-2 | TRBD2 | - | TGCGCCAGCAGTGAGTTTAGTACTAGCGGGGGGCTTAGCACAGATACGCAGTATTTT | CASSEFSTSGGLSTDTQYF
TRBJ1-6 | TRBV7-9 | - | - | TGTGCCAGCAGCTCCCAGTCTGGGAGAAATTCACCCCTCCACTTT | CASSSQSGRNSPLHF
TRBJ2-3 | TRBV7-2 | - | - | TGTGCCAGCAGCCGCAACAGGGAACATACGCAGTATTTT | CASSRNREHTQYF
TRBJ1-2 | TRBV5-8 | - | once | TGCGCCAGCAGCTTCGGCAGAACTACGAACTATGGCTACACCTTC | CASSFGRTTNYGYTF
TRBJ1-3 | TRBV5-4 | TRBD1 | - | TGTGCCAGCAGCTTGGAGGGGGCGGCCTTTGGAAACACCATATATTTT | CASSLEGAAFGNTIYF
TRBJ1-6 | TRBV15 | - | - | TGTGCCACCAGCCCTATCCAGGGGCTAGGGTCACCCCTCCACTTT | CATSPIQGLGSPLHF
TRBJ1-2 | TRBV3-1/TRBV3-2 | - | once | TGTGCCAGCAGCCAAGAACGGAACAGGGCCTATGGCTACACCTTC | CASSQERNRAYGYTF